Presented here are 15 T cell receptor beta chains from one specimen sequenced in a study of molecular identifiers for immune sequencing clone quantification. TCRdb re-called the PCR reads through MiXCR, storing one row per CDR3 protein. The sample lists some 680,000 distinct CDR3 sequences; about 25% were seen once. Sequenced: naive CD8+ T cells from blood, with Jurkat cell RNA spiked in. The subset here: FACS-sorted CD8+CD4-CCR7+CD45RA+ naive T cells. These TCRs come from a human donor in good health. Some libraries in this study had Jurkat cell RNA spiked in.

On this clonotype: At one boundary the junction diverges from the germline segment, which might be a read error. The chain carries TRBV7-2 and TRBJ1-4; D gene unclear. The CDR3 is 19 residues long. From germline, CDR1 is SGHTA and CDR2 FQGNSA. In nucleotides, the CDR3 is TGTGCCAGCAGCTCTAGAAGGCGTGGGGAACTTGCAACTAGTGAAGAACTGTTTTTT. Encoded protein: CASSSRRRGELATSEELFF.

This clonotype showed up just a few times. The chain employs TRBV12-3 or TRBV12-4 and TRBJ1-3, with TRBD1 as a possible D gene (6 bases). The V and J ends lost 8 bases and 4 bases respectively, with 27 bases between them. The CDR3 is made up of 18 amino acids. CDR3 DNA: TGTGCCAGCTTTTCGCACTACCAACAGGGTTACTGGGGAAACACCATATATTTT. It codes for CASFSHYQQGYWGNTIYF.

The V call is TRBV19, the J call TRBJ2-1, with a weak D call TRBD1 (6 bases). This CDR3 has 13 residues. V gave up 5 bases and J gave up 8 bases, with 13 bases separating them. Germline lookup yields CDR1 LNHDA and CDR2 SQIVND (reference sequence). CDR3 amino acids: CASSAGQYDEQFF. In nucleotides, the CDR3 is TGTGCCAGTAGTGCTGGACAGTACGATGAGCAGTTCTTC.

This clonotype came up many times. The genes are TRBV6-5 and TRBJ2-3, with 11 bases that match TRBD2. This CDR3 contains 16 residues. V lost 2 bases to trimming and J lost 2 bases; unmatched junction nucleotides: 3. CDR1 is MNHEY and CDR2 is SVGAGI in the germline V gene. The CDR3 loop is CASSYGTSGTTDTQYF. CDR3 nucleotides: TGTGCCAGCAGTTACGGGACTAGCGGAACCACAGATACGCAGTATTTT.

This chain connects TRBV5-3 to TRBJ2-5; 7 bases are shared with TRBD2. TRBV5-3 belongs to the ORF category, with a function that is uncertain. This CDR3 comprises 15 residues. For the CDR3, the DNA is TGTGACAGCAGCCTTTTACTAGCGTGGGTAGAGACCCAGTACTTC. Encoded protein: CDSSLLLAWVETQYF.

Worth noting for this clonotype: It may be a read error: a sequence one base away is much more abundant. This chain links TRBV20-1 with TRBJ2-3, with D possibly matching TRBD1 (6 bases). There are 15 residues in the CDR3. Germline CDR1 DFQATT, CDR2 SNEGSKA (reference sequence). CDR3 protein: CSARGTASSTDTQCF. CDR3 nucleotide sequence: TGCAGTGCTAGAGGGACAGCCTCTAGCACAGATACGCAGTGTTTT.

A single count supports this clonotype. V and J are TRBV13 and TRBJ2-2, with D perhaps TRBD2 (6 bases). V gave up 5 bases and J gave up 6 bases, with 22 bases separating them. The CDR3 runs 17 residues. CDR1 and CDR2 (germline): PRHDT, FYEKMQ (reference sequence). CDR3 coding DNA: TGTGCCAGCAGCCTATTCTCACCGGGACTTCTGTCCGGGGAGCTGTTTTTT. Translation gives CASSLFSPGLLSGELFF.

Ten or more counts support this clonotype. J is TRBJ2-3 and V is TRBV7-2, with 7 positions matching TRBD1. V lost 1 base to trimming and J lost 2 bases; unmatched junction nucleotides: 3. The CDR3 has 15 residues. CDR1 is SGHTA and CDR2 is FQGNSA in the germline V gene. The CDR3 spells CASSLGDRYTDTQYF. The CDR3 DNA is TGTGCCAGCAGCTTAGGGGACAGATACACAGATACGCAGTATTTT.

In this sample, this clonotype turned up a few times. The rearrangement links TRBV20-1 to TRBJ2-2; TRBD2 matches 8 bases. V shed 3 bases, J shed 0 bases, and the junction held 9 bases outside the gene matches. Looked up from germline, CDR1 is DFQATT and CDR2 is SNEGSKA (reference sequence). CDR3 length: 17 residues. CDR3 loop: CSARGRGAAANTGELFF. CDR3 nucleotides: TGCAGTGCTAGGGGGCGGGGGGCCGCTGCGAACACCGGGGAGCTGTTTTTT.

CDR3 sequence (DNA): TGTGCCAGCAGCTTAGAGGGGGGGGACAACGTTTTGGGGACTGAAGCTTTCTTT. Residues: CASSLEGGDNVLGTEAFF. V is TRBV7-8 and J is TRBJ1-1, with a possible D match to TRBD1 (6 bases). V dropped 1 base and J dropped 5 bases, with 23 bases sitting between them. This CDR3 spans 18 amino acids. Germline loops: CDR1 SGHVS, CDR2 FQNEAQ.

This sequence joins TRBV20-1 and TRBJ2-7, with TRBD2 identical over 10 bases. Looked up from germline, CDR1 is DFQATT and CDR2 is SNEGSKA (reference sequence). Trimming cost V 5 bases and J 1 base; bases outside gene matches: 5. CDR3 length: 14 residues. In DNA form, the CDR3 reads TGCAGTGCTTTCCTACTAGCGGGGTCCTACGAGCAGTACTTC. It specifies CSAFLLAGSYEQYF.

This rearrangement joins TRBV6-2 or TRBV6-3 to TRBJ1-1; D gene unclear. Looked up from germline, CDR1 is MNHEY and CDR2 is SVGEGT. The CDR3 runs 13 residues. The V gene lost 6 bases and the J gene lost 1 base, with 9 bases spanning the gap. CDR3: CASRGIENTEAFF. Here the CDR3 DNA reads TGTGCCAGCAGAGGGATAGAGAACACTGAAGCTTTCTTT.

In this sample, this clonotype turned up a few times. DNA for the CDR3: TGTGCCAGCAGCCGTACAGGGGGCACCGGGGAGCTGTTTTTT. Encoded protein: CASSRTGGTGELFF. The V gene is TRBV9, the J gene TRBJ2-2; 8 bases fit TRBD1. With V trimmed by 4 bases and J by 4 bases, 3 bases remained unmatched. The CDR3 contains 14 residues. CDR1 and CDR2 (germline): SGDLS, YYNGEE.

The chain recombines TRBV11-2 with TRBJ2-3; D gene uncertain. The ends were cut back, 0 bases at V and 1 base at J, with 11 bases in the middle. CDR1 SGHAT and CDR2 FQNNGV come from the germline V gene. This CDR3 has 16 residues. CDR3 protein: CASSLEKALGTDTQYF. The CDR3 region has the DNA TGTGCCAGCAGCTTAGAAAAAGCTCTCGGCACAGATACGCAGTATTTT.

This clonotype was recorded once. CDR3 protein: CASSLQGGLASNEQFF. CDR3 in DNA: TGTGCCAGCAGTCTCCAGGGGGGACTAGCTAGCAATGAGCAGTTCTTC. The rearrangement uses TRBV27 and TRBJ2-1; TRBD2 matches at 9 bases. The germline V gene encodes CDR1 MNHEY and CDR2 SMNVEV (reference sequence). The CDR3 is 16 residues long. The junction had 11 bases not matched to a gene; V was cut back by 5 bases and J by 6 bases.